One sample yielded the 9 T cell receptor beta chains listed below, sequenced in a study of blood T cell repertoires in COVID-19. Some clones are missing from TCRdb's copy, which holds only in-frame ones; the method was immunoSEQ multiplex PCR. The table lists some 130,000 clones, around 88% of them singletons. Sequencing input: peripheral blood. The receptors here all came from a man over 45 with acute or convalescent COVID-19.

This clone was detected only once. The V call is TRBV4-2, the J call TRBJ2-7; 9 nucleotides align to TRBD1. Trimming removed 2 bases from V and 4 bases from J; junction bases left unmatched: 9. The CDR3 sequence is 16 residues long. CDR1 is LGHNA and CDR2 is YNFKEQ in the germline V gene. The CDR3: CASSQPTGQGVYEQYF. The CDR3 nucleotides are TGTGCCAGCAGCCAACCTACGGGACAGGGAGTTTACGAGCAGTACTTC.

The rearrangement links TRBV24-1 to TRBJ1-2; 8 bases map to TRBD1. The CDR3 spans 14 residues. The junction had 5 bases not matched to a gene; V was cut back by 4 bases and J by 5 bases. Germline loops: CDR1 KGHDR, CDR2 SFDVKD. For the CDR3, the DNA is TGTGCCACCAGTGACCGGGGACAGGAGTATGGCTACACCTTC. Amino acid sequence: CATSDRGQEYGYTF.

The chain carries TRBV7-2 and TRBJ1-2; D unresolved. Germline V CDR1 and CDR2: SGHTA, FQGNSA. Deletions cut 3 bases from V and 4 bases from J, with 9 bases between. The CDR3 consists of 13 residues. CDR3 bases: TGTGCCAGCAGCTTCTCAGCGCTCTATGGCTACACCTTC. It yields the protein CASSFSALYGYTF.

This sequence joins TRBV27 and TRBJ2-7; unclear D gene. Germline V CDR1 and CDR2: MNHEY, SMNVEV (reference sequence). V gave up 6 bases and J gave up 3 bases, with 15 bases separating them. The CDR3 has 14 residues. The CDR3 DNA reads as TGTGCCAGCAGGCGCCTAGGATCGTACTACGAGCAGTACTTC. It translates to CASRRLGSYYEQYF.

A few counts support this clone. The genes are TRBV3-1 (or the pseudogene TRBV3-2) and TRBJ1-6; 7 bases line up with TRBD1. The CDR3 has 16 amino acids. V lost 4 bases, J lost 6 bases, and 9 bases stayed unmatched. The germline V gene has CDR1 LGHDT and CDR2 YNNKEL (reference sequence). The CDR3 spells CASSLFWGQTNSPLHF. Here the CDR3 DNA reads TGTGCCAGCAGCCTTTTCTGGGGACAGACTAATTCACCCCTCCACTTT.

The chain joins TRBV18 to TRBJ2-6; D gene ambiguous. The CDR3 is 15 residues long. The germline gives CDR1 KGHSH, CDR2 LQKENI. V was cut by 0 bases and J by 0 bases, with 3 bases left in between. CDR3 nucleotide sequence: TGTGCCAGCTCACCACCCCTCTCTGGGGCCAACGTCCTGACTTTC. The encoded protein is CASSPPLSGANVLTF.

V and J are TRBV5-1 and TRBJ2-1; no clear D gene. Looked up from germline, CDR1 is SGHRS and CDR2 is YFSETQ. The V gene lost 1 base and the J gene lost 0 bases, with 11 bases spanning the gap. The CDR3 is 16 amino acids. The CDR3: CASSLIGRGSYNEQFF. The DNA for the CDR3 is TGCGCCAGCAGCTTGATTGGCAGAGGCTCCTACAATGAGCAGTTCTTC.

V is TRBV9 and J is TRBJ1-1, with 9 bases matching TRBD1. The germline CDR1 and CDR2 sequences are SGDLS and YYNGEE. The V and J ends lost 4 bases and 3 bases, in that order; junction bases with no gene match: 7. CDR3 length equals 15 residues. The CDR3 region has the DNA TGTGCCAGCAGCCCGGGACAGGGAGGGTACACTGAAGCTTTCTTT. Translating it yields CASSPGQGGYTEAFF.

V gene TRBV5-5 combines with J gene TRBJ2-5; 10 bases align to TRBD1. V lost 6 bases, J lost 9 bases, and 14 bases stayed unmatched. The CDR3 spans 15 residues. The germline gives CDR1 SGHKS, CDR2 YYEKEE (reference sequence). As DNA, the CDR3 is TGTGCCAGCACCTCGGGGGGACAGGGGCCTTCGTCCCAGTACTTC. Protein product: CASTSGGQGPSSQYF. The entire variable domain, with the rest obtained from reference TRBV5-5 and TRBJ2-5, is as follows: DAGVTQSPTHLIKTRGQQVTLRCSPISGHKSVSWYQQVLGQGPQFIFQYYEKEERGRGNFPDRFSARQFPNYSSELNVNALLLGDSALYLCASTSGGQGPSSQYFGPGTRLLVL.